This T cell receptor beta chain was found in a study of T-cell reconstitution after alpha-beta-depleted transplantation in children. This CDR3 is 14 amino acids long. Trimming left V 4 bases short and J 6 bases short, with 13 bases between. Germline assignment: CDR1 MGHDK and CDR2 SYGVNS. Many counts were recorded for this clonotype. This sample's TCRbeta library carried unique molecular identifier barcodes. MiXCR was run by TCRdb on the PCR reads, yielding one entry per CDR3 protein. The table shows more than 200,000 distinct CDR3 sequences, with about 9.6% occurring only once. The TCR was taken from a human donor who donated a stem cell graft to a child with SCID. This chain links TRBV25-1 with TRBJ2-1; maybe TRBD2 (7 bases). The source was PBMCs from the stem cell graft donor, collected from the stem cell graft. In DNA form, the CDR3 reads TGTGCCAGCAGTGGCTTTCGGGGGGCCAATGAGCAGTTCTTC. Amino acids: CASSGFRGANEQFF.